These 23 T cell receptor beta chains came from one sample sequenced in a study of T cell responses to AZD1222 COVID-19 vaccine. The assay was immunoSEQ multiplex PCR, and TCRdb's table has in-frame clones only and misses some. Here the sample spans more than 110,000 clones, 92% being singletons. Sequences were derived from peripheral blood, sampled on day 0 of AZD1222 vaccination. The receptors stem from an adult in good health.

CDR3 DNA sequence: TGCAGCGTCCGGGACATCCCCGAAGCTTTCTTT. Translating gives CSVRDIPEAFF. The genes are TRBV29-1 and TRBJ1-1, with D possibly being TRBD1 (6 bases). The CDR3 runs 11 residues. Germline loops: CDR1 SQVTM, CDR2 ANQGSEA. Trimming removed 6 bases from V and 8 bases from J, with 13 bases in between.

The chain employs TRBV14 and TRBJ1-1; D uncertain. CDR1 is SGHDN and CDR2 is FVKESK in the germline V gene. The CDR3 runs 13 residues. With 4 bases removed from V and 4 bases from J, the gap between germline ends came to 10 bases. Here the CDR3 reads CASSLAGITEAFF. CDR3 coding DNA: TGTGCCAGCAGCCTTGCGGGTATCACTGAAGCTTTCTTT.

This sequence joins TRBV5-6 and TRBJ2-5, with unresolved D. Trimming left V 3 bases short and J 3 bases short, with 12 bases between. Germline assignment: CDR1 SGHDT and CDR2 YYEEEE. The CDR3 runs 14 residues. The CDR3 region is CASSSVWAKETQYF. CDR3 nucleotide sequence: TGTGCCAGCAGCTCGGTCTGGGCAAAAGAGACCCAGTACTTC.

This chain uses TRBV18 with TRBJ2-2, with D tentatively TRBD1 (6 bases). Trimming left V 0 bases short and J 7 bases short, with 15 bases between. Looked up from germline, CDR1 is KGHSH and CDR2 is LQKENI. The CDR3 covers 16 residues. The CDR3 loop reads CASSPPTGTLSGELFF. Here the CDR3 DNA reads TGTGCCAGCTCACCACCGACGGGGACACTCAGCGGGGAGCTGTTTTTT.

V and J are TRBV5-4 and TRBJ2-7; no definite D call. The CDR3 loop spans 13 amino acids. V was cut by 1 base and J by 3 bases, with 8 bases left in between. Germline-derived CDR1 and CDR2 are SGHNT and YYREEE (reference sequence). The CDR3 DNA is TGTGCCAGCAGCTTGCCCGCGAGCTACGAGCAGTACTTC. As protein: CASSLPASYEQYF.

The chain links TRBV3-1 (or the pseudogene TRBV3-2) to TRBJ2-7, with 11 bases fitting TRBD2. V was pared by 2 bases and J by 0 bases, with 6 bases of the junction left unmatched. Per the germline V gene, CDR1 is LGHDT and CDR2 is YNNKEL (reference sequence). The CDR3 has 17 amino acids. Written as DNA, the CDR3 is TGTGCCAGCAGCCAAAGGGGACTAGCGGTTAGCTCCTACGAGCAGTACTTC. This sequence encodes CASSQRGLAVSSYEQYF.

CDR3 sequence (DNA): TGCGCCAGCAGCTGGGGACTACCGGGAAGTCCCGGGGAGCTGTTTTTT. Its protein product is CASSWGLPGSPGELFF. V gene TRBV5-1 combines with J gene TRBJ2-2; 7 bases fit TRBD2. This CDR3 contains 16 residues. Per germline, CDR1 SGHRS and CDR2 YFSETQ. Trimming removed 3 bases from V and 6 bases from J; junction bases left unmatched: 11.

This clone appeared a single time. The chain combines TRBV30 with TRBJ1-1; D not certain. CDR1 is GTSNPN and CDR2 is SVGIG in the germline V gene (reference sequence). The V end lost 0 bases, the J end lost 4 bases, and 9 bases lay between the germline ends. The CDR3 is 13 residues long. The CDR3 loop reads CAWSVTVGTEAFF. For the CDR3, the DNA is TGTGCCTGGAGTGTAACTGTGGGCACTGAAGCTTTCTTT.

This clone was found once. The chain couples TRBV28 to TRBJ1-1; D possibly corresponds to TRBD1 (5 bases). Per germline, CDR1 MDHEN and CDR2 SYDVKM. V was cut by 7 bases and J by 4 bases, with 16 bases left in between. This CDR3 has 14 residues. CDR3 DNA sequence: TGTGCCAGCACCGGGGGAGGGGTGGGCACTGAAGCTTTCTTT. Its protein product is CASTGGGVGTEAFF.

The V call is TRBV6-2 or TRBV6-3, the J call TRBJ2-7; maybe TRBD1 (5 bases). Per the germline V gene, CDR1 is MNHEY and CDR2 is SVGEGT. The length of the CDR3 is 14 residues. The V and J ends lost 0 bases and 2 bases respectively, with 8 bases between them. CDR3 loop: CASSYSSGPYEQYF. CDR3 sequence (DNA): TGTGCCAGCAGTTACTCTTCAGGGCCCTACGAGCAGTACTTC.

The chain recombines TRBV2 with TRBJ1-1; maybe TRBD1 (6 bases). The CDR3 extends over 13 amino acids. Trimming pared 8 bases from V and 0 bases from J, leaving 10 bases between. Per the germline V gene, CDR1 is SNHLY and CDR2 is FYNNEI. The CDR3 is CASGRGMNTEAFF. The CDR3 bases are TGTGCCAGCGGCAGGGGCATGAACACTGAAGCTTTCTTT.

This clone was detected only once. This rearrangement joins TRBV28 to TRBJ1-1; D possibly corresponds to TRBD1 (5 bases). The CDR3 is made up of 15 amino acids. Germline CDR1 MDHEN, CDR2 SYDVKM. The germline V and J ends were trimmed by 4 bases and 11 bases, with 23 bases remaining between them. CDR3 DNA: TGTGCCAGCAGTTCCCCACCCCCAGGGTCCATTGGGGCTTTCTTT. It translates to CASSSPPPGSIGAFF.

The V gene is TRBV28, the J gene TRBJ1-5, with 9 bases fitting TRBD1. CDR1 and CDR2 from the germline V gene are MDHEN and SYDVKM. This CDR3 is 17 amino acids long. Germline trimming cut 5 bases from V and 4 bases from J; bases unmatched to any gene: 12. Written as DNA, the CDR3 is TGTGCCAGCAGTCACTCCGGGACAGGGAGAGGAAATCAGCCCCAGCATTTT. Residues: CASSHSGTGRGNQPQHF.

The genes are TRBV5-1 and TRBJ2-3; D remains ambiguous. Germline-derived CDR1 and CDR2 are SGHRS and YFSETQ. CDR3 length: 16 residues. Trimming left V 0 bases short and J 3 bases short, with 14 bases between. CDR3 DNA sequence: TGCGCCAGCAGCTTGGCCCCTGGGGTAGGGACAGATACGCAGTATTTT. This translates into CASSLAPGVGTDTQYF.

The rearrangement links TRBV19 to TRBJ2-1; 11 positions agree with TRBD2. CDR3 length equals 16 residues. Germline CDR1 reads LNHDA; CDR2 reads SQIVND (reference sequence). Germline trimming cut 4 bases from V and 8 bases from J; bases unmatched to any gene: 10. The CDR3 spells CASSTLTSGMGHEQFF. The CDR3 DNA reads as TGTGCCAGTAGTACCCTGACTAGCGGGATGGGCCATGAGCAGTTCTTC.

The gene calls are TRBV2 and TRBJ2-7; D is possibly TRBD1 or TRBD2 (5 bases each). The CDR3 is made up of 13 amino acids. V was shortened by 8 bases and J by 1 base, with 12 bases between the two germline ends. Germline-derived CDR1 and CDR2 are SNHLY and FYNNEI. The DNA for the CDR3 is TGTGCCAGCCTCAGGGAGATTTCCTACGAGCAGTACTTC. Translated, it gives CASLREISYEQYF. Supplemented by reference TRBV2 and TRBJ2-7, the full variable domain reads EPEVTQTPSHQVTQMGQEVILRCVPISNHLYFYWYRQILGQKVEFLVSFYNNEISEKSEIFDDQFSVERPDGSNFTLKIRSTKLEDSAMYFCASLREISYEQYFGPGTRLTVT.

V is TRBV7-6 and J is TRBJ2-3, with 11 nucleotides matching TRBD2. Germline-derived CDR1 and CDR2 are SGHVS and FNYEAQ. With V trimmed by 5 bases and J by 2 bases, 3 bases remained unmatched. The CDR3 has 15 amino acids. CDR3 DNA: TGTGCCAGCAGCGCGGGACTAGCGGCCACAGATACGCAGTATTTT. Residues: CASSAGLAATDTQYF.

DNA for the CDR3: TGTGCCAGCAGCTTATGGACAGTACAAGAGACCCAGTACTTC. It specifies CASSLWTVQETQYF. The chain has TRBV5-5 and TRBJ2-5; weak D call: TRBD1 (6 bases). The CDR3 sequence is 14 residues long. Germline V lookup: CDR1 SGHKS, CDR2 YYEKEE (reference sequence). Between the trimmed V and J ends, which lost 2 bases and 2 bases, there was a span of 10 bases.

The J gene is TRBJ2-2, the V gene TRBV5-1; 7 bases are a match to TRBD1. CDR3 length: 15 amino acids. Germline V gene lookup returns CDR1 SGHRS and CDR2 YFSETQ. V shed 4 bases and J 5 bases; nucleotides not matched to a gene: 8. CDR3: CASSPGTVGTGELFF. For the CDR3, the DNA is TGCGCCAGCAGCCCGGGGACAGTAGGAACCGGGGAGCTGTTTTTT.

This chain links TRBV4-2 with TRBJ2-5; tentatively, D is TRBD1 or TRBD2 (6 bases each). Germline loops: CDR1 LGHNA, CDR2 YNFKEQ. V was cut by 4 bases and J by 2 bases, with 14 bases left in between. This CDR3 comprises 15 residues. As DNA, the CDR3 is TGTGCCAGCAGCCCCCAAGGGGGGCGGCAAGAGACCCAGTACTTC. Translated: CASSPQGGRQETQYF.

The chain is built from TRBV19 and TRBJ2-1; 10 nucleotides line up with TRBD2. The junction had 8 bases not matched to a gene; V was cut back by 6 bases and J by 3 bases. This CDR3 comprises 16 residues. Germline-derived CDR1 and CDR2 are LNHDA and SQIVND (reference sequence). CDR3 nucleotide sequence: TGTGCCAGTAGACGAGAAGCGGGAGGGAGCTACAATGAGCAGTTCTTC. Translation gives CASRREAGGSYNEQFF.

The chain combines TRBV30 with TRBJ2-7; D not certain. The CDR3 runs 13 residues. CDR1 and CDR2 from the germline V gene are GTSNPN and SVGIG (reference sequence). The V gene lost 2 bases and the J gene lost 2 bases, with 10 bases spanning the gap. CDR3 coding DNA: TGTGCCTGGAGTCTGGCAGGAACCTACGAGCAGTACTTC. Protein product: CAWSLAGTYEQYF.

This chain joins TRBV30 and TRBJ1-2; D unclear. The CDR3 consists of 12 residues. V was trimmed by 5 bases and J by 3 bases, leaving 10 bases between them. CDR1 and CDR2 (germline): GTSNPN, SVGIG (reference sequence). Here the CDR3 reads CAWAGIDYGYTF. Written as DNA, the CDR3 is TGTGCCTGGGCGGGGATCGACTATGGCTACACCTTC.